This T cell receptor beta chain is drawn from a study of OX40 agonist ivuxolimab in advanced cancers. With respect to the entire study: Ivuxolimab was a fully human IgG2 agonistic monoclonal antibody targeting the costimulatory receptor OX40 (CD134). The point of sequencing TCRbeta in the periphery was to test whether ivuxolimab changed TCR sequence diversity and drove clonal T-cell expansion. Intravenous ivuxolimab was administered to patients every 2 weeks at six dose levels: 0.01, 0.1, 0.3, 1.5, 3 and 10 mg/kg. Partial responses occurred in three dose-escalation patients, of whom one had hepatocellular carcinoma and two had cutaneous melanoma. The paper reports the monotherapy dose-escalation portion (N ≈ 50 patients) of the phase I ivuxolimab trial. A male proportion of 75% to 85% and a mean age of 60 years, ranging from about 23 to 90, were recorded for the dose-escalation cohort. Of the approximately 54 patients in dose escalation, about 20 had hepatocellular carcinoma, roughly 15 had melanoma, 9 had renal cell carcinoma and 9 had head and neck cancer. Patients were allowed to have had prior anti-PD-1, anti-PD-L1 or anti-CTLA-4 therapy, and 40% of the dose-escalation patients had previously received checkpoint inhibitors. Broader findings and caveats from the paper: Low levels of normalized T-cell clonal expansion were also shown by some nonresponding patients. On average, CD8+ T cells showed more expanded clones than CD4+ T cells after ivuxolimab. The antigen specificity of the clonally expanded peripheral T cells was not determined. At doses of 0.1 to 3.0 mg/kg, clonal expansion of both CD4+ and CD8+ blood T cells was observed from baseline to week 6. In partial responders in the 0.1-3.0 mg/kg groups, normalized peripheral clonal expansion was found to be among the lowest, especially among CD8+ T cells.

For sequencing of the TCRbeta CDR3 region, genomic DNA was extracted from the sorted cells. TCRbeta CDR3 regions were sequenced using the immunoSEQ Assay. What TCRdb holds here is the immuneACCESS table cut down to in-frame rearrangements. Part of the clones is not present; checked against another copy, under half of the missing clones reflect an unresolved V gene, and the others are unexplained. The sample table holds approximately 38,000 clones, of which roughly 90% were seen once. The biggest ten clones account for roughly 9.8% of the sample. According to the germline V gene, CDR1 reads MNHNS and CDR2 reads SASEGT. V is cut by 6 bases and J by 3 bases, and the space between the germline ends is 15 bases. The CDR3 runs 14 amino acids, cysteine and valine included. Of the read, only the CDR3 DNA is kept; its 42 bases are in frame from base 1. Patients with a history of autoimmune disease or receiving systemic immunosuppression were excluded from the trial. Peripheral blood for TCR sequencing was collected from all dose cohorts at baseline, on cycle 4 day 1, and on cycle 7 day 1. The samples were taken from a phase I, first-in-human, multicenter, open-label dose-escalation trial of ivuxolimab. Adults with locally advanced or metastatic melanoma, renal cell carcinoma, hepatocellular carcinoma or head and neck squamous cell carcinoma were enrolled in the trial. Before TCR sequencing, CD4+ T cells and CD8+ T cells from peripheral blood were sorted into separate populations.

Note on this clone: Its target antigen remains unknown. No base-level quality is on record; no much larger clone is a single base apart.

The source is an adult with an advanced solid tumor such as melanoma, head and neck, liver or kidney cancer. The sequence is built from TRBV6-1 and TRBJ2-7; a tentative D match to TRBD1 spans 6 bases. The sequences come from CD4+ or CD8+ T cells sorted from blood, collected in a trial of the OX40 agonist ivuxolimab. The CDR3: CASSNSLQGYEQYV. The nucleotide sequence reads TGTGCCAGCAGCAATTCCCTACAGGGCTACGAGCAGTACGTC.